This TCR beta chain was recovered during a study of T cells after yellow fever vaccination (dated by TCRdb to the late 2010s). Turning to the overall study: The SMART-Seq v4 Ultra Low Input RNA kit was used to prepare libraries from fractions with low cell numbers. Bulk TCR alpha and beta repertoires were sequenced longitudinally to track T-cell clones before and after primary and booster YFV17D yellow fever vaccination. Two healthy male donors, one aged 18 to 29 and one aged 30 to 40 years, made up the cohort. Blood samples were taken at several timepoints before and after primary and secondary immunization, and bulk PBMC replicates and cell subsets were isolated. What the authors observed across the whole study: The study included only two donors, which limits how far the findings can be generalized. Compared with the primary T-cell response, the secondary T-cell response was faster but weaker, reaching its peak on day 5 rather than on day 15. Computational filtering was needed because FACS-sorted repertoires could contain abundant contaminating clonotypes from the bulk population. Most clones expanded after primary vaccination (approximately 95% of CD4 and 80% to 90% of CD8) were re-detected after the booster, suggesting that broad memory maintenance occurred. A small fraction of clonotypes showed up in both the CD4 and CD8 compartments, probably as a result of convergent recombination.

Measured from the cysteine to the phenylalanine, the CDR3 is 13 residues long. Only the CDR3 DNA stays, 39 bases, in frame from base 1. V drops 4 bases and J drops 5 bases, leaving 11 bases in between. The germline V gene specifies SGHTA as CDR1 and FQGNSA as CDR2. TCR cDNA was synthesized by 5'RACE template switching, through which a universal primer site and unique molecular identifiers were introduced. Priming for cDNA synthesis came from both the TCR alpha and TCR beta constant segments. Library amplification used two PCR steps, and the second PCR step added sample barcodes and sequencing adapters. Sequencing of libraries was performed on Illumina HiSeq 2500 (2x100 bp) or NovaSeq (2x150 bp). The original methods were these. MIGEC handled demultiplexing of reads and collapsing into UMI consensus sequences, while MiXCR performed V(D)J alignment. Vaccine-responding clonotypes were identified with edgeR using replicate PBMC samples, with FDR below 0.01 and a log2 fold change above 5 up to day 15 being required. Each bulk clonotype was labeled CD4 or CD8 based on which sequenced repertoire, CD4 or CD8, contained the clonotype at higher abundance. TCRdb reprocessed the public reads (quality trimming at Q25 with fastp, clone calling with MiXCR) and kept in-frame beta chains. Here each entry gathers all rows of one CDR3 protein and keeps the most common genes and DNA. What appears here as the V and J calls and clone size reflects TCRdb's work, not the paper's. The sample records some 500,000 distinct CDR3 sequences, about 13% of which are singletons. The ten largest account for 11% to 15% of the sample.

This specimen's treatment or condition label, interpreted: live attenuated yellow fever vaccine strain. At each blood-draw timepoint, two biological replicates of bulk PBMCs were collected. A standard Ficoll-Paque protocol was used to isolate PBMCs from peripheral blood. TriZol was used to extract RNA from bulk PBMCs, from CD4 and CD8 fractions, and from dextramer-positive and dextramer-negative fractions. This clonotype was detected only a few times. Its cognate antigen has yet to be identified. No base quality information exists; no much larger clone differs at one position. This clonotype was sampled from a man aged 25 to 40 who received the YFV17D yellow fever vaccine. This chain joins TRBV7-2 to TRBJ2-5; the D gene identity is not certain. The sample was PBMCs, taken on the day of the yellow fever booster vaccination. The CDR3 sequence is CASSYSRFETQYF. The nucleotides read TGTGCCAGCAGCTATTCCCGTTTTGAGACCCAGTACTTC.